One and the same sample provided the 9 T cell receptor beta chains below, sequenced in a study of a mutant IDH1 vaccine in newly diagnosed glioma. No antigen has been assigned to these receptors. TCRdb keeps only in-frame clones here, not all; method: immunoSEQ multiplex PCR. Of more than 50,000 clones in the sample, 70% to 90% are singletons; the top ten hold approximately 1.9%. Time point given: week 11, during vaccination. Alongside topical imiquimod, each dose of vaccine comprised 300 ug of mutant IDH1 20-mer peptide. This specimen consisted of PBMCs, obtained from a glioma patient whose treatment included an IDH1 peptide vaccine. Receptors were obtained from a man aged 40-49 years with glioma.

V is TRBV21-1 and J is TRBJ2-5. TRBV21-1 is a listed pseudogene. CDR3 length equals 14 residues. CDR3 loop: CASSPPKDQETQYF. The CDR3 nucleotides are TGTGCCAGCAGCCCCCCTAAGGATCAAGAGACCCAGTACTTC.

The table lists this clone with a count of one. The chain links TRBV28 to TRBJ1-1; TRBD1 aligns across 8 bases. Germline CDR1 reads MDHEN; CDR2 reads SYDVKM. J lost 1 base, V lost 6 bases, and 4 bases had no gene match. The CDR3 has 14 amino acids. The CDR3 here is CASRKTGENTEAFF. As DNA, the CDR3 is TGTGCCAGCAGGAAGACAGGGGAGAACACTGAAGCTTTCTTT. Full variable domain (rest looked up from reference TRBV28 and TRBJ1-1): DVKVTQSSRYLVKRTGEKVFLECVQDMDHENMFWYRQDPGLGLRLIYFSYDVKMKEKGDIPEGYSVSREKKERFSLILESASTNQTSMYLCASRKTGENTEAFFGQGTRLTVV.

The chain couples TRBV7-9 to TRBJ1-6; no definite D call. CDR3 length: 14 amino acids. V was pared by 1 base and J by 8 bases, with 9 bases between. Germline V gene data show CDR1 as SEHNR and CDR2 as FQNEAQ (reference sequence). DNA of the CDR3: TGTGCCAGCAGCTTAGTCAGCGCCGATTCACCCCTCCACTTT. This codes for CASSLVSADSPLHF.

This sequence joins TRBV7-2 and TRBJ2-3; 11 nucleotides match TRBD2. This CDR3 is 15 amino acids long. Trimming at V came to 2 bases and at J to 6 bases, leaving 4 bases not matched to a gene. CDR1 SGHTA and CDR2 FQGNSA come from the germline V gene. CDR3 sequence: CASSLTSGRRDTQYF. The CDR3 nucleotides are TGTGCCAGCAGCTTAACTAGCGGGAGACGCGATACGCAGTATTTT.

The chain links TRBV6-4 to TRBJ2-3, with a weak D call TRBD1 (6 bases). Germline assignment: CDR1 MRHNA and CDR2 SNTAGT. Trimming cost V 5 bases and J 3 bases, with 9 bases left between them. The CDR3 is 13 amino acids. CDR3 residues: CASSPQGTDTQYF. CDR3 nucleotides: TGTGCCAGCAGTCCACAGGGAACAGATACGCAGTATTTT.

This rearrangement joins TRBV18 to TRBJ2-1; the match to TRBD2 covers 8 bases. J lost 0 bases, V lost 6 bases, and 7 bases had no gene match. Looked up from germline, CDR1 is KGHSH and CDR2 is LQKENI. This CDR3 is built from 16 residues. CDR3 loop: CASSSPLAASYNEQFF. In DNA form, the CDR3 reads TGTGCCAGCTCCTCCCCACTAGCGGCCTCCTACAATGAGCAGTTCTTC. The full variable domain, in which reference TRBV18 and TRBJ2-1 provide the parts outside the CDR3, is NAGVMQNPRHLVRRRGQEARLRCSPMKGHSHVYWYRQLPEEGLKFMVYLQKENIIDESGMPKERFSAEFPKEGPSILRIQQVVRGDSAAYFCASSSPLAASYNEQFFGPGTRLTVL.

The chain is built from TRBV7-2 and TRBJ2-2, with TRBD2 matching 10 bases. This CDR3 spans 15 amino acids. CDR1 is SGHTA and CDR2 is FQGNSA in the germline V gene. V was clipped by 8 bases and J by 6 bases; unmatched bases: 9. Here the CDR3 reads CASLTGTSAPGELFF. Here the CDR3 DNA reads TGTGCCAGCTTGACCGGGACTAGCGCCCCCGGGGAGCTGTTTTTT.

The CDR3 DNA follows: TGTGCCAGCAGCTTAGAACAGGGGGCTGGCTACACCTTC. Its protein product is CASSLEQGAGYTF. The chain employs TRBV7-9 and TRBJ1-2, with 9 nucleotides matching TRBD1. V shed 1 base, J shed 7 bases, and the junction held 1 base outside the gene matches. The CDR3 loop spans 13 amino acids. Per the germline V gene, CDR1 is SEHNR and CDR2 is FQNEAQ (reference sequence).

The rearrangement joins TRBV30 to TRBJ1-2; D may be TRBD1 (6 bases). The V end was cut by 3 bases, the J end by 2 bases, with 10 bases between. From germline, CDR1 is GTSNPN and CDR2 SVGIG (reference sequence). This CDR3 contains 13 residues. CDR3 nucleotides: TGTGCCTGGAGCGGACAGAGAAACTATGGCTACACCTTC. Encoded protein: CAWSGQRNYGYTF.